This T cell receptor (beta chain) was retrieved from a study of blood T cells in healthy people across ages. Study results and caveats: Diversity of TCR beta correlated strongly with naive T cell percentage.

Only a few counts were recorded for this clonotype. The antigen remains undetermined. Through a sample-barcoded 5' primer and a J-beta primer mix, a second PCR was run for 7 to 11 cycles. TCRdb used MiXCR to reprocess the 5' RACE reads, holding one entry per CDR3 protein. The data hold around 1.5 million distinct CDR3 sequences, with roughly 30% observed a single time. The CDR3 length is 13 residues. V was pared by 6 bases and J by 4 bases, with 12 bases between. Germline loops: CDR1 SNHLY, CDR2 FYNNEI. Donors were systemically healthy Caucasian individuals from Russia aged about 6 to 95 years. Ten milliliters of peripheral blood were drawn from each donor into EDTA-treated tubes.

The origin of this receptor is a woman aged 25 to 39 in good health. The V gene is TRBV2, the J gene TRBJ1-1, with D perhaps TRBD1 (6 bases). Sequenced: blood. The CDR3 region is CASSGGRATEAFF. As DNA, the CDR3 is TGTGCCAGCAGCGGGGGGCGGGCCACTGAAGCTTTCTTT.